The 16 T cell receptor beta chains below come from one sample, sequenced in a study of blood T cell repertoires in COVID-19 (TCRdb year 2020). Libraries were made using the immunoSEQ multiplex PCR assay. Drawn from immuneACCESS, this table holds only the in-frame rearrangements with V and J called that TCRdb kept. Clones are partly lost; checked studies trace under half to an unresolved V gene and leave the rest unexplained. In this sample the table shows around 260,000 clones, about 87% of which occur a single time. The ten largest clones add up to roughly 4% of the sample. Sequencing was performed on peripheral blood. Receptors were obtained from a man in his sixties who had recovered from COVID-19.

The rearrangement uses TRBV7-2 and TRBJ2-7; D unresolved. The germline V gene has CDR1 SGHTA and CDR2 FQGNSA. The CDR3 spans 15 residues. V was cut by 2 bases and J by 6 bases, with 17 bases left in between. The CDR3 sequence is CASSLYLPPVGEQYF. Written as DNA, the CDR3 is TGTGCCAGCAGCTTATATCTCCCCCCCGTCGGCGAGCAGTACTTC.

This chain links TRBV9 with TRBJ2-1; TRBD2 agrees at 14 bases. Germline trimming cut 4 bases from V and 4 bases from J; bases unmatched to any gene: 16. Germline values: CDR1 SGDLS, CDR2 YYNGEE. This CDR3 is built from 20 residues. CDR3 DNA sequence: TGTGCCAGCAGCTTACGAGACCCCACTTGGACTAGCGGGGGGTACAATGAGCAGTTCTTC. Its protein is CASSLRDPTWTSGGYNEQFF.

The V gene is TRBV6-5, the J gene TRBJ1-6; D gene ambiguous. This CDR3 comprises 15 residues. CDR1 and CDR2 (germline): MNHEY, SVGAGI. Trimming pared 8 bases from V and 7 bases from J, leaving 18 bases between. The CDR3 DNA reads as TGTGCCAGCGGGTTGGAGTCGGGAGGGAATTCACCCCTCCACTTT. Amino acids: CASGLESGGNSPLHF.

The chain couples TRBV6-6 to TRBJ1-5; tentative D call: TRBD1 (5 bases). The germline V gene encodes CDR1 MNHNY and CDR2 SVGAGI (reference sequence). There are 14 residues in the CDR3. V was clipped by 7 bases and J by 4 bases, with 14 bases between them. The CDR3: CASTAGPYNQPQHF. The CDR3, as DNA: TGTGCCAGCACGGCAGGGCCTTATAATCAGCCCCAGCATTTT.

The rearrangement links TRBV11-2 to TRBJ2-3, with D possibly being TRBD2 (6 bases). CDR1 and CDR2 (germline): SGHAT, FQNNGV. The CDR3 sequence is 14 residues long. V dropped 5 bases and J dropped 2 bases, with 11 bases sitting between them. As DNA, the CDR3 is TGTGCCAGCAGCCGTAGCGGTTCCACAGATACGCAGTATTTT. This translates into CASSRSGSTDTQYF.

The chain couples TRBV5-1 to TRBJ1-4; the D is unclear. The length of the CDR3 is 13 residues. Trimming removed 4 bases from V and 8 bases from J, with 12 bases in between. CDR1 is SGHRS and CDR2 is YFSETQ in the germline V gene. The CDR3 bases are TGCGCCAGCAGCCCCGGTCAATGGGAAAAACTGTTTTTT. The encoded protein is CASSPGQWEKLFF.

This clone was observed a handful of times. The CDR3: CASSESGTAYEQYF. The CDR3 DNA follows: TGTGCCAGCAGTGAATCTGGCACAGCCTACGAGCAGTACTTC. The gene calls are TRBV25-1 and TRBJ2-7, with D uncertain. Germline assignment: CDR1 MGHDK and CDR2 SYGVNS. Trimming removed 1 base from V and 2 bases from J, with 9 bases in between. The CDR3 contains 14 residues.

The rearrangement uses TRBV19 and TRBJ1-3, with 8 bases identical to TRBD1. J lost 2 bases, V lost 5 bases, and 11 bases had no gene match. The CDR3 contains 17 residues. Germline CDR1 and CDR2: LNHDA and SQIVND (reference sequence). DNA for the CDR3: TGTGCCAGTAGTGCCGGGACAGGTACTCTGGCTGGAAACACCATATATTTT. This sequence encodes CASSAGTGTLAGNTIYF.

The chain couples TRBV18 to TRBJ2-7; possible D gene TRBD2, 7 bases. The CDR3 extends over 12 amino acids. Germline lookup yields CDR1 KGHSH and CDR2 LQKENI. V dropped 5 bases and J dropped 6 bases, with 11 bases sitting between them. In DNA form, the CDR3 reads TGTGCCAGCTCAGGGGGGGCAGGCGAGCAGTACTTC. Protein sequence: CASSGGAGEQYF.

V is TRBV18 and J is TRBJ1-1; D is undetermined. V was pared by 8 bases and J by 9 bases, with 22 bases between. The CDR3 is 14 residues long. Per the germline V gene, CDR1 is KGHSH and CDR2 is LQKENI. The CDR3 bases are TGTGCCAGCCTCGGGTTAAGCCACAAGCCACAAGCTTTCTTT. Translation gives CASLGLSHKPQAFF.

The chain joins TRBV12-3 or TRBV12-4 to TRBJ1-2, with 8 nucleotides matching TRBD1. This CDR3 has 13 residues. V was clipped by 6 bases and J by 4 bases; unmatched bases: 4. The DNA for the CDR3 is TGTGCCAGCAGCCCGGGACAGGTCTATGGCTACACCTTC. Translated: CASSPGQVYGYTF.

The gene calls are TRBV6-5 and TRBJ1-3; no clear D. The germline V gene has CDR1 MNHEY and CDR2 SVGAGI. This CDR3 spans 16 amino acids. Trimming removed 0 bases at V and 1 base at J, with 10 bases between. CDR3 in DNA: TGTGCCAGCAGTTACTCGATTGCGGGATCTGGAAACACCATATATTTT. As protein: CASSYSIAGSGNTIYF.

J is TRBJ2-1 and V is TRBV10-1; a possible D gene is TRBD1 (6 bases). The CDR3 runs 15 residues. The germline V gene has CDR1 WNHNN and CDR2 SYGVQD (reference sequence). V was clipped by 0 bases and J by 0 bases, with 6 bases between them. The CDR3 region has the DNA TGCGCCAGCAGTGAGTCAGGGGGCTCCTACAATGAGCAGTTCTTC. Protein product: CASSESGGSYNEQFF.

V gene TRBV11-2 combines with J gene TRBJ1-3; TRBD1 matches at 8 bases. Trimming took 2 bases from V and 0 from J; bases not matched to a gene: 3. Per germline, CDR1 SGHAT and CDR2 FQNNGV. The CDR3 extends over 16 amino acids. The CDR3 DNA is TGTGCCAGCAGCTTAACAGGGGGGTACTCTGGAAACACCATATATTTT. Translation gives CASSLTGGYSGNTIYF.

The V and J genes are TRBV7-2 and TRBJ2-1; 9 positions agree with TRBD1. Germline lookup yields CDR1 SGHTA and CDR2 FQGNSA. V trimming: 2 bases; J trimming: 6 bases; junction bases outside the gene matches: 11. The CDR3 sequence is 17 residues long. Here the CDR3 reads CASSLRFPGQGPNEQFF. Here the CDR3 DNA reads TGTGCCAGCAGCTTAAGGTTCCCCGGACAGGGGCCCAATGAGCAGTTCTTC. Complete variable domain (other parts from reference TRBV7-2 and TRBJ2-1): GAGVSQSPSNKVTEKGKDVELRCDPISGHTALYWYRQSLGQGLEFLIYFQGNSAPDKSGLPSDRFSAERTGGSVSTLTIQRTQQEDSAVYLCASSLRFPGQGPNEQFFGPGTRLTVL.

The chain couples TRBV5-1 to TRBJ2-3; the match to TRBD2 covers 9 bases. Germline CDR1 and CDR2: SGHRS and YFSETQ. Unmatched junction bases numbered 4, after V lost 6 bases and J lost 2 bases. The CDR3 is made up of 14 amino acids. CDR3 amino acids: CASKERGDTDTQYF. The CDR3, as DNA: TGCGCCAGCAAAGAGCGGGGGGACACAGATACGCAGTATTTT.